The present TCR beta chain was sequenced within a study of post-analysis software for immune sequencing data. Overall study results and limits: Comparison of patients with controls showed a handful of TRBV segments more frequent in patients, TRBV5-6, TRBV5-1 and TRBV20-1 among them.

V was clipped by 2 bases and J by 2 bases; unmatched bases: 11. The CDR3 has 18 residues. Germline V gives CDR1 MDHEN, CDR2 SYDVKM. cDNA libraries of TCR beta carried unique molecular identifiers. TCRdb analysed the PCR reads with MiXCR anew, one entry per CDR3 protein. The sample shows 650,000 to 850,000 distinct CDR3 sequences, just over 45% of them seen only once. Remarks on this clonotype: Its antigen is currently unknown.

The TCR was taken from a girl aged 5 to 17 with multiple sclerosis. Input material: blood. V and J are TRBV28 and TRBJ2-7, with 11 bases matching TRBD2. Here the CDR3 reads CASSLAGWGLAAAYEQYF. DNA for the CDR3: TGTGCCAGCAGTTTAGCGGGATGGGGACTAGCGGCAGCCTACGAGCAGTACTTC.